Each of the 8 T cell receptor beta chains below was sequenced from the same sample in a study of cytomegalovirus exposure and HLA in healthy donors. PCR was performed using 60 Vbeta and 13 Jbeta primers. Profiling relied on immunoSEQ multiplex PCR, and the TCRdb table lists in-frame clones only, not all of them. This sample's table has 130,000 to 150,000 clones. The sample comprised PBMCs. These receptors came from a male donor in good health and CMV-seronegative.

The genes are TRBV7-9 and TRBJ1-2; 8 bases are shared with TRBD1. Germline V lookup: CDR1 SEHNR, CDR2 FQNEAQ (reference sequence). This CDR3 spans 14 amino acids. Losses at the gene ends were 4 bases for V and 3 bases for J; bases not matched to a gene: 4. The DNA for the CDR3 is TGTGCCAGCAGCTCCGGGACAGGTGACTATGGCTACACCTTC. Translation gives CASSSGTGDYGYTF. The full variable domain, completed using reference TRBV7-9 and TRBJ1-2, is DTGVSQNPRHKITKRGQNVTFRCDPISEHNRLYWYRQTLGQGPEFLTYFQNEAQLEKSRLLSDRFSAERPKGSFSTLEIQRTEQGDSAMYLCASSSGTGDYGYTFGSGTRLTVV.

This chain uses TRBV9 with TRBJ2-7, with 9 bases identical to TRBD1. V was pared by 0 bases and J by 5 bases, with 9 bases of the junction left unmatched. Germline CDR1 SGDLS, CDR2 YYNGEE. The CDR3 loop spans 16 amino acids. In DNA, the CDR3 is TGTGCCAGCAGCGTAGGGTGGGACAGGGCCATCCACGAGCAGTACTTC. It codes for CASSVGWDRAIHEQYF. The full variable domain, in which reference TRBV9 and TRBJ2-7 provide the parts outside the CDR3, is DSGVTQTPKHLITATGQRVTLRCSPRSGDLSVYWYQQSLDQGLQFLIQYYNGEERAKGNILERFSAQQFPDLHSELNLSSLELGDSALYFCASSVGWDRAIHEQYFGPGTRLTVT.

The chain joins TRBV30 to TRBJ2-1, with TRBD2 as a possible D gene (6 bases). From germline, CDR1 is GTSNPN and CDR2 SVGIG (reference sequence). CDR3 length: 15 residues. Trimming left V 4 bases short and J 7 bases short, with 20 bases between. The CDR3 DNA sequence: TGTGCCTGGAATATACGGGAGTCTGAGGGGAATGAGCAGTTCTTC. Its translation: CAWNIRESEGNEQFF. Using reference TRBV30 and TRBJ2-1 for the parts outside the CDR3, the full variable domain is SQTIHQWPATLVQPVGSPLSLECTVEGTSNPNLYWYRQAAGRGLQLLFYSVGIGQISSEVPQNLSASRPQDRQFILSSKKLLLSDSGFYLCAWNIRESEGNEQFFGPGTRLTVL.

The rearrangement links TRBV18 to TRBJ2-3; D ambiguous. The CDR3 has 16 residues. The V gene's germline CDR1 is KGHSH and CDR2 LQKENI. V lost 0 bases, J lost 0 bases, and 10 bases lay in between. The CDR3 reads CASSPPSGRSTDTQYF. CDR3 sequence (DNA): TGTGCCAGCTCACCACCCTCTGGGCGTAGCACAGATACGCAGTATTTT.

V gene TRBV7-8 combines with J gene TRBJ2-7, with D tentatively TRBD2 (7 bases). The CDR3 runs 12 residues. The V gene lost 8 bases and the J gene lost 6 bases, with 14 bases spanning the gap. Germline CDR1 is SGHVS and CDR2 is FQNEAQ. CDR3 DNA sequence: TGTGCCAGCTCCGGGGGGCAGAGCGAGCAGTACTTC. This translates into CASSGGQSEQYF.

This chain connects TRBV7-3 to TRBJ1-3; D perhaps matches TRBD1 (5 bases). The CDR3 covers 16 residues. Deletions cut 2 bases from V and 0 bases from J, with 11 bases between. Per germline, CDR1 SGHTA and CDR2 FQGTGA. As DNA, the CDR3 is TGTGCCAGCAGCTTAGAGGCCCAGGGCTCTGGAAACACCATATATTTT. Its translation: CASSLEAQGSGNTIYF.

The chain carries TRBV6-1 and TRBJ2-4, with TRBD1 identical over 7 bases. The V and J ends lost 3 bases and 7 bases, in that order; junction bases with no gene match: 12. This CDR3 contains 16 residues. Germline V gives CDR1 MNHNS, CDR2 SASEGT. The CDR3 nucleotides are TGTGCCAGCAGTGACCAGCAGGGGGACGCCCGCAACATTCAGTACTTC. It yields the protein CASSDQQGDARNIQYF.

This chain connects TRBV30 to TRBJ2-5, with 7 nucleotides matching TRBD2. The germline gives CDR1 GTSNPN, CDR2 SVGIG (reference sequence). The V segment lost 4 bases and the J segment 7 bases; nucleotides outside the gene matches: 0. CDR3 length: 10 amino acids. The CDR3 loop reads CAWTGGTQYF. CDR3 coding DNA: TGTGCCTGGACGGGAGGGACCCAGTACTTC.